One and the same sample provided the 25 T cell receptor beta chains below, sequenced in a study of T cell repertoires in cytomegalovirus infection. TCRdb called the reads again in MiXCR, with one record for every CDR3 protein. The sample has roughly 180,000 distinct CDR3 sequences; about a fifth are singletons. Antigens for these TCRs are unknown. The specimen comprised CD8+ T cells from cultured PBMCs, sampled from culture after CMV antigen stimulation. Source of these receptors: a human donor in good health (CMV status not recorded). Some clones in this sample may be carry-over from other donors' samples.

Only a few counts were recorded for this clonotype. J is TRBJ1-5 and V is TRBV7-2; unclear D gene. CDR1 is SGHTA and CDR2 is FQGNSA in the germline V gene. V was clipped by 4 bases and J by 0 bases, with 16 bases between them. The CDR3 sequence is 17 residues long. CDR3 loop: CASSSRGGRASNQPQHF. The CDR3, as DNA: TGTGCCAGCAGCTCCCGAGGCGGCAGAGCTAGCAATCAGCCCCAGCATTTT.

This clonotype came up a few times. V is TRBV27 and J is TRBJ1-2, with a possible D match to TRBD1 (5 bases). Germline lookup yields CDR1 MNHEY and CDR2 SMNVEV (reference sequence). The CDR3 totals 14 residues. With 0 bases removed from V and 7 bases from J, the gap between germline ends came to 12 bases. CDR3 loop: CASSLSGRAFGYTF. The CDR3 nucleotides are TGTGCCAGCAGTTTATCGGGCAGGGCGTTTGGCTACACCTTC.

The CDR3 region is CASGGSSGGLNTGELFF. The DNA for the CDR3 is TGTGCCAGCGGCGGGAGTAGCGGGGGGTTGAACACCGGGGAGCTGTTTTTT. This chain joins TRBV7-6 and TRBJ2-2; 10 bases match TRBD2. V dropped 8 bases and J dropped 1; count of bases not matched to a gene: 10. CDR3 size: 17 residues. The germline CDR1 and CDR2 sequences are SGHVS and FNYEAQ.

This clonotype came up a few times. The rearrangement joins TRBV6-6 to TRBJ2-7, with D hard to call. CDR1 MNHNY and CDR2 SVGAGI come from the germline V gene (reference sequence). Trimming cost V 5 bases and J 4 bases, with 12 bases left between them. The CDR3 sequence is 13 residues long. The CDR3 nucleotides read TGTGCCAGCAGTCCCTCTCCTATATACGAGCAGTACTTC. Protein: CASSPSPIYEQYF.

The V and J genes are TRBV7-6 and TRBJ2-4; D is tentatively TRBD1 or TRBD2 (5 bases each). Trimming left V 5 bases short and J 2 bases short, with 19 bases between. Germline V lookup: CDR1 SGHVS, CDR2 FNYEAQ. There are 17 residues in the CDR3. The chain's CDR3 is CASSPGTAVRTKNIQYF. As DNA, the CDR3 is TGTGCCAGCAGCCCAGGGACCGCGGTGAGGACCAAAAACATTCAGTACTTC. The variable domain in full, with the rest retrieved from reference TRBV7-6 and TRBJ2-4, is GAGVSQSPRYKVTKRGQDVALRCDPISGHVSLYWYRQALGQGPEFLTYFNYEAQQDKSGLPNDRFSAERPEGSISTLTIQRTEQRDSAMYRCASSPGTAVRTKNIQYFGAGTRLSVL.

This clonotype was found a few times. This chain links TRBV6-4 with TRBJ1-1; D is unclear. The CDR3 covers 12 residues. The germline V gene has CDR1 MRHNA and CDR2 SNTAGT. Trimming pared 5 bases from V and 11 bases from J, leaving 15 bases between. The CDR3 loop is CASSLRSIPAFF. In DNA, the CDR3 is TGTGCCAGCAGTCTCCGTTCGATTCCGGCTTTCTTT.

The chain joins TRBV7-2 to TRBJ2-3, with D tentatively TRBD1 (6 bases). Germline V gene lookup returns CDR1 SGHTA and CDR2 FQGNSA. The CDR3 extends over 18 amino acids. Trimming pared 0 bases from V and 1 base from J, leaving 17 bases between. The CDR3 protein is CASSLAASQGPRTDTQYF. In DNA, the CDR3 is TGTGCCAGCAGCTTAGCGGCGTCCCAGGGGCCCCGCACAGATACGCAGTATTTT.

The rearrangement uses TRBV7-2 and TRBJ1-5; D is perhaps TRBD1 (5 bases). Germline CDR1 SGHTA, CDR2 FQGNSA. V dropped 5 bases and J dropped 6 bases, with 17 bases sitting between them. The CDR3 consists of 15 residues. In DNA form, the CDR3 reads TGTGCCAGCAGCCTCAGGGTGGAGTTGGGTCAGCCCCAGCATTTT. Its protein is CASSLRVELGQPQHF. The full variable domain, rest sourced from reference TRBV7-2 and TRBJ1-5, is GAGVSQSPSNKVTEKGKDVELRCDPISGHTALYWYRQSLGQGLEFLIYFQGNSAPDKSGLPSDRFSAERTGGSVSTLTIQRTQQEDSAVYLCASSLRVELGQPQHFGDGTRLSIL.

This clonotype has just a few counts. The genes are TRBV7-2 and TRBJ1-1; D uncertain. The V gene's germline CDR1 is SGHTA and CDR2 FQGNSA. Trimming took off 3 bases at V and 1 base at J, with 12 bases between the two ends. This CDR3 contains 15 residues. The CDR3 DNA sequence: TGTGCCAGCAGCTTTGACCCGTACAGGAACACTGAAGCTTTCTTT. Amino acids: CASSFDPYRNTEAFF.

This clonotype showed up just a few times. The rearrangement joins TRBV6-8 to TRBJ1-3; TRBD1 is a possible D gene (5 bases). With 5 bases removed from V and 0 bases from J, the gap between germline ends came to 20 bases. The CDR3 loop spans 18 amino acids. Germline V gives CDR1 MNHGY, CDR2 SAAAGT. The CDR3 coding sequence is TGTGCCAGCAGTCGGGACGGACGATACGCTTACTCTGGAAACACCATATATTTT. It codes for CASSRDGRYAYSGNTIYF.

V usage is TRBV20-1 and J usage is TRBJ2-1, with D perhaps matching TRBD2 (5 bases). V was shortened by 2 bases and J by 8 bases, with 19 bases between the two germline ends. There are 15 residues in the CDR3. The germline CDR1 and CDR2 sequences are DFQATT and SNEGSKA (reference sequence). The CDR3 loop reads CSARPSTRVVDEQFF. The CDR3 DNA reads as TGCAGTGCTAGACCTTCAACGAGGGTGGTTGATGAGCAGTTCTTC.

This clonotype was seen more than once but under ten times. The chain's CDR3 is CASSRGRETQYF. CDR3 sequence (DNA): TGTGCCAGCAGCCGGGGGCGAGAGACCCAGTACTTC. The rearrangement links TRBV7-2 to TRBJ2-5, with D possibly called TRBD1 or TRBD2 (6 bases each). V dropped 5 bases and J dropped 4 bases, with 8 bases sitting between them. The CDR3 length is 12 residues. Germline V gene lookup returns CDR1 SGHTA and CDR2 FQGNSA.

The V call is TRBV5-8, the J call TRBJ1-4; 8 positions agree with TRBD1. The CDR3 loop spans 16 amino acids. Germline-derived CDR1 and CDR2 are SGHTS and YDEGEE. J was trimmed by 7 bases and V by 4 bases; bases with no gene match: 12. CDR3 bases: TGTGCCAGCAGCGAGGGACAGGCCTCTACGGGTGAAAAACTGTTTTTT. It is translated as CASSEGQASTGEKLFF. The complete variable domain, with remaining parts taken from reference TRBV5-8 and TRBJ1-4, reads EAGVTQSPTHLIKTRGQQATLRCSPISGHTSVYWYQQALGLGLQFLLWYDEGEERNRGNFPPRFSGRQFPNYSSELNVNALELEDSALYLCASSEGQASTGEKLFFGSGTQLSVL.

This clonotype was found a few times. V gene TRBV7-9 combines with J gene TRBJ2-7, with TRBD1 matching over 9 bases. V lost 2 bases to trimming and J lost 2 bases; unmatched junction nucleotides: 7. Germline-derived CDR1 and CDR2 are SEHNR and FQNEAQ (reference sequence). The CDR3 spans 16 residues. The CDR3 DNA reads TGTGCCAGCAGCTTACCCCCGGGACAGGGAACCTACGAGCAGTACTTC. This encodes CASSLPPGQGTYEQYF.

The table lists this clonotype with a few counts. J is TRBJ2-5 and V is TRBV7-8, with D possibly TRBD2 on 6 matching bases. The ends were cut back, 2 bases at V and 4 bases at J, with 14 bases in the middle. The CDR3 runs 15 residues. The V gene's germline CDR1 is SGHVS and CDR2 FQNEAQ. CDR3: CASSLLEGEAETQYF. Written as DNA, the CDR3 is TGTGCCAGCAGCTTACTGGAGGGCGAAGCAGAGACCCAGTACTTC.

This sequence joins TRBV7-8 and TRBJ2-3, with 8 bases aligning to TRBD2. The ends lost 1 base at V and 2 bases at J; junction bases unmatched: 5. The CDR3 contains 16 residues. CDR1 is SGHVS and CDR2 is FQNEAQ in the germline V gene. The DNA for the CDR3 is TGTGCCAGCAGCTTAGAAGTTAGCGGGGACACAGATACGCAGTATTTT. Residues: CASSLEVSGDTDTQYF. The full variable domain, its missing parts supplied by reference TRBV7-8 and TRBJ2-3, is GAGVSQSPRYKVAKRGQDVALRCDPISGHVSLFWYQQALGQGPEFLTYFQNEAQLDKSGLPSDRFFAERPEGSVSTLKIQRTQQEDSAVYLCASSLEVSGDTDTQYFGPGTRLTVL.

The CDR3 nucleotides read TGTGCCATCAGTCTACGGAGGGGCGGCACCGGGGAGCTGTTTTTT. It encodes CAISLRRGGTGELFF. The chain joins TRBV10-3 to TRBJ2-2; the D gene is possibly TRBD2 (6 bases). Between the trimmed V and J ends, which lost 5 bases and 4 bases, there was a span of 14 bases. Germline loops: CDR1 ENHRY, CDR2 SYGVKD. This CDR3 has 15 residues.

The rearrangement joins TRBV7-2 to TRBJ2-7, with D possibly matching TRBD2 (6 bases). The germline V gene has CDR1 SGHTA and CDR2 FQGNSA. The ends were cut back, 5 bases at V and 8 bases at J, with 22 bases in the middle. The CDR3 covers 15 residues. Here the CDR3 reads CASSPSQGEVTKQYF. The CDR3 nucleotides read TGTGCCAGCAGCCCGAGCCAAGGGGAGGTTACCAAGCAGTACTTC.

This chain links TRBV4-1 with TRBJ1-1; unclear D gene. Germline CDR1 reads MGHRA; CDR2 reads YSYEKL. Deletions cut 0 bases from V and 7 bases from J, with 12 bases between. The CDR3 runs 14 residues. The CDR3 DNA sequence: TGCGCCAGCAGCCAAGATGCCAGGACCCGTGAAGCTTTCTTT. This codes for CASSQDARTREAFF.

This clonotype was counted at least ten times. This chain links TRBV9 with TRBJ2-5; perhaps TRBD2 as D (5 bases). This CDR3 is built from 16 residues. V was shortened by 0 bases and J by 5 bases, with 17 bases between the two germline ends. The germline gives CDR1 SGDLS, CDR2 YYNGEE. The CDR3 here is CASSVVGNPSGETQYF. Written as DNA, the CDR3 is TGTGCCAGCAGCGTAGTGGGCAACCCCTCGGGGGAGACCCAGTACTTC.

In this sample, this clonotype turned up many times. V gene TRBV10-3 combines with J gene TRBJ1-2; 8 positions match TRBD1. The CDR3 runs 15 residues. V was pared by 2 bases and J by 4 bases, with 6 bases of the junction left unmatched. CDR1 and CDR2 (germline): ENHRY, SYGVKD. The DNA of the CDR3 is TGTGCCATCAGTGAGGGGACAGGACCTACCTATGGCTACACCTTC. Translating it yields CAISEGTGPTYGYTF.

The rearrangement links TRBV6-1 to TRBJ1-1, with D unclear. The ends were cut back, 2 bases at V and 4 bases at J, with 14 bases in the middle. Germline values: CDR1 MNHNS, CDR2 SASEGT. The CDR3 runs to 15 residues. The CDR3 reads CASSERWAPGTEAFF. In DNA form, the CDR3 reads TGTGCCAGCAGTGAAAGGTGGGCCCCCGGCACTGAAGCTTTCTTT.

This sequence joins TRBV4-1 and TRBJ2-5; D could derive from TRBD1 or TRBD2 (5 bases each). Germline V gene sequence: CDR1 MGHRA, CDR2 YSYEKL. Trimming removed 3 bases from V and 1 base from J, with 6 bases in between. The CDR3 contains 13 residues. Here the CDR3 reads CASSQGPQETQYF. DNA of the CDR3: TGCGCCAGCAGCCAGGGACCCCAAGAGACCCAGTACTTC.

This clonotype turned up a few times. The V gene is TRBV20-1, the J gene TRBJ1-5; TRBD1 agrees at 7 bases. J gave up 6 bases and V 0 bases, and 8 bases lay outside the gene matches. CDR1 is DFQATT and CDR2 is SNEGSKA in the germline V gene (reference sequence). CDR3 length equals 15 residues. CDR3 sequence (DNA): TGCAGTGCTAGAGAGCCCTCAGGGGGGGGTCAGCCCCAGCATTTT. Encoded protein: CSAREPSGGGQPQHF.

A few counts support this clonotype. The V and J genes are TRBV7-2 and TRBJ1-2, with D perhaps TRBD1 (5 bases). Per the germline V gene, CDR1 is SGHTA and CDR2 is FQGNSA. Trimming shortened V by 3 bases and J by 4 bases, and 12 bases separated the two germline ends. The CDR3 loop spans 14 amino acids. CDR3 nucleotide sequence: TGTGCCAGCAGCTTTTCTGGGGGGACCTATGGCTACACCTTC. This codes for CASSFSGGTYGYTF.